These T cell receptor beta chains were read from a single sample in a study of blood T cells in healthy people across ages. In TCRdb, the 5' RACE reads were re-called with MiXCR into one record per CDR3 protein. The sample has some 780,000 distinct CDR3 sequences; 56% are singletons. Sequenced input: blood. Receptors originate from a man between 35 and 55 years old in good health. Each CDR3 is given with its conserved first and last residue. A D gene is named only where the DNA matches it firmly. Rows may omit the clone size; those that give it use once, few, many or a size class.

V	J	D	size	length	DNA	CDR3
TRBV4-2	TRBJ2-2	TRBD2	-	16	TGTGCCAGCAGCCAGGTGGCGGGAGCGAACACCGGGGAGCTGTTTTTT	CASSQVAGANTGELFF
TRBV5-1	TRBJ2-3	-	-	14	TGCGCCAGCAGCTTGTTCCAAGAGGGGGATACGCAGTATTTT	CASSLFQEGDTQYF
TRBV6-2/TRBV6-3	TRBJ2-2	-	few	12	TGTGCCAGCTTTGACTACACCGGGGAGCTGTTTTTT	CASFDYTGELFF
TRBV4-1	TRBJ2-1	TRBD1	few	15	TGCGCCAGCAGCCAAGGGACAGGGAGAACAGGTGAGCAGTTCTTC	CASSQGTGRTGEQFF
TRBV20-1	TRBJ2-3	TRBD2	once	15	TGCAGTGCGAGAATTAGCGGGGGGGGCACAGATACGCAGTATTTT	CSARISGGGTDTQYF
TRBV20-1	TRBJ2-1	TRBD2	few	16	TGCAGTGCTTTTAAACCCGGGACTAGCGGGGCCCATGAGCAGTTCTTC	CSAFKPGTSGAHEQFF
TRBV20-1	TRBJ2-5	TRBD2	few	13	TGCAGTGCAGATAGCGGGGACCAAGAGACCCAGTACTTC	CSADSGDQETQYF
TRBV2	TRBJ2-5	-	few	12	TGTGCCACCGCTGGGCTCCAAGAGACCCAGTACTTC	CATAGLQETQYF
TRBV25-1	TRBJ1-2	TRBD1	-	13	TGTGCCAGCAGTGAAAACAGGGGATATGGCTACACCTTC	CASSENRGYGYTF
TRBV2	TRBJ1-5	-	-	16	TGTGCCAGCAGCTTAGACAGCCTGATTAACAATCAGCCCCAGCATTTT	CASSLDSLINNQPQHF
TRBV7-2	TRBJ2-3	-	-	16	TGTGCCAGCAGCTTAGATGCGGGACAATTCACAGATACGCAGTATTTT	CASSLDAGQFTDTQYF
TRBV12-3/TRBV12-4	TRBJ1-2	TRBD1	-	15	TGTGCCAGTGGTACAGGGGCGGGTCGGGAGAATGGCTACACCTTC	CASGTGAGRENGYTF